These 20 T cell receptor beta chains share one sample of origin, sequenced in a study of T cell responses to AZD1222 COVID-19 vaccine. Some clones are missing from TCRdb's copy, which holds only in-frame ones; the method was immunoSEQ multiplex PCR. The sample contains some 120,000 clones, approximately 85% of which appear only once. The sample was peripheral blood, taken on day 0 of MenACWY control vaccination. The receptor set was obtained from an adult in good health.

The chain employs TRBV28 and TRBJ2-1, with TRBD2 as a possible D gene (5 bases). V was clipped by 4 bases and J by 2 bases, with 15 bases between them. CDR1 and CDR2 from the germline V gene are MDHEN and SYDVKM. The CDR3 is 16 residues long. The CDR3: CASSSLVAAAYNEQFF. DNA for the CDR3: TGTGCCAGCAGTTCGTTAGTGGCAGCGGCCTACAATGAGCAGTTCTTC.

This clone was observed a single time. The CDR3 sequence is CASSLQGFTGYTF. The CDR3 region has the DNA TGTGCCAGCAGCTTACAGGGGTTCACAGGCTACACCTTC. This chain uses TRBV11-2 with TRBJ1-2; the D gene is possibly TRBD1 (6 bases). CDR1 and CDR2 from the germline V gene are SGHAT and FQNNGV. V lost 2 bases and J lost 8, with 12 bases in between. The CDR3 is 13 amino acids.

The chain couples TRBV5-1 to TRBJ2-3; D might be TRBD1 or TRBD2, each matching 5 bases. Germline V lookup: CDR1 SGHRS, CDR2 YFSETQ. The CDR3 runs to 16 residues. V was shortened by 0 bases and J by 4 bases, with 15 bases between the two germline ends. As DNA, the CDR3 is TGCGCCAGCAGCTTGGACGCGAGGGGAGCGGCAGATACGCAGTATTTT. Its protein product is CASSLDARGAADTQYF.

This clone occurred once. A much bigger clone sits one base away, suggesting this may be a read error. V usage is TRBV12-3 or TRBV12-4 and J usage is TRBJ1-1; no firm D call. Between the trimmed V and J ends, which lost 3 bases and 2 bases, there was a span of 1 base. The CDR3 runs 11 residues. The CDR3 region has the DNA TGTGCCAGCAGTTTTAACACTGAAGCTTTCTTT. This encodes CASSFNTEAFF.

J is TRBJ2-3 and V is TRBV5-1; TRBD2 aligns across 12 bases. The V segment lost 3 bases and the J segment 1 base; nucleotides outside the gene matches: 3. CDR3 length equals 16 residues. Germline values: CDR1 SGHRS, CDR2 YFSETQ. The CDR3 spells CASSSLAGGRTDTQYF. The CDR3 region has the DNA TGCGCCAGCAGCTCACTAGCGGGGGGACGCACAGATACGCAGTATTTT.

This clone was seen a single time. The V and J genes are TRBV19 and TRBJ2-7; D possibly matches TRBD1 or TRBD2 (6 bases each). V lost 4 bases, J lost 7 bases, and 14 bases lay in between. Germline lookup yields CDR1 LNHDA and CDR2 SQIVND (reference sequence). This CDR3 region has 13 residues. For the CDR3, the DNA is TGTGCCAGTAGTAGACGGGGGCTAGGTGAGCAGTACTTC. It encodes CASSRRGLGEQYF.

The rearrangement joins TRBV12-3 or TRBV12-4 to TRBJ2-3; no firm D call. V lost 7 bases, J lost 5 bases, and 10 bases lay in between. CDR3 size: 12 residues. CDR3 bases: TGTGCCAGCACCTTCTCGGGAGATACGCAGTATTTT. Translating it yields CASTFSGDTQYF.

This chain links TRBV7-2 with TRBJ2-2, with D possibly being TRBD2 (6 bases). Germline loops: CDR1 SGHTA, CDR2 FQGNSA. With 3 bases removed from V and 1 base from J, the gap between germline ends came to 12 bases. There are 16 residues in the CDR3. The chain's CDR3 is CASSLGLFRNTGELFF. CDR3 sequence (DNA): TGTGCCAGCAGCTTGGGACTCTTTCGGAACACCGGGGAGCTGTTTTTT. The complete variable domain, with remaining parts taken from reference TRBV7-2 and TRBJ2-2, reads GAGVSQSPSNKVTEKGKDVELRCDPISGHTALYWYRQSLGQGLEFLIYFQGNSAPDKSGLPSDRFSAERTGGSVSTLTIQRTQQEDSAVYLCASSLGLFRNTGELFFGEGSRLTVL.

V usage is TRBV5-5 and J usage is TRBJ1-5; no clear D gene. Germline lookup yields CDR1 SGHKS and CDR2 YYEKEE (reference sequence). The CDR3 totals 14 residues. Between the trimmed V and J ends, which lost 1 base and 2 bases, there was a span of 7 bases. The CDR3, as DNA: TGTGCCAGCAGCTTGACCGGGGGCAATCAGCCCCAGCATTTT. This codes for CASSLTGGNQPQHF.

This chain connects TRBV10-3 to TRBJ1-5; 9 positions match TRBD1. Germline CDR1 ENHRY, CDR2 SYGVKD. The CDR3 covers 13 residues. Unmatched junction bases numbered 1, after V lost 6 bases and J lost 4 bases. The CDR3 DNA reads as TGTGCCATCAGCGGACAGGGGAATCAGCCCCAGCATTTT. Translated, it gives CAISGQGNQPQHF.

This chain uses TRBV27 with TRBJ2-3; perhaps TRBD1 as D (5 bases). CDR1 is MNHEY and CDR2 is SMNVEV in the germline V gene (reference sequence). CDR3 length: 13 amino acids. V was trimmed by 6 bases and J by 6 bases, leaving 13 bases between them. The CDR3 region has the DNA TGTGCCAGCAGAGATCAGGGTCGCGATACGCAGTATTTT. The encoded protein is CASRDQGRDTQYF.

The J gene is TRBJ1-1, the V gene TRBV15; D call uncertain. The CDR3 spans 13 residues. Germline V gene data show CDR1 as LNHNV and CDR2 as YYDKDF (reference sequence). The ends were cut back, 0 bases at V and 7 bases at J, with 9 bases in the middle. The CDR3 DNA reads as TGTGCCACCAGCAGAGATCTCGCAGGTGAAGCTTTCTTT. Its protein product is CATSRDLAGEAFF.

This chain joins TRBV5-5 and TRBJ2-1; D is uncertain. Germline V gene lookup returns CDR1 SGHKS and CDR2 YYEKEE (reference sequence). The V and J ends lost 0 bases and 5 bases respectively, with 9 bases between them. This CDR3 comprises 14 residues. The CDR3 region is CASSLVFRNNEQFF. In DNA form, the CDR3 reads TGTGCCAGCAGCTTGGTGTTCCGGAACAATGAGCAGTTCTTC.

The chain carries TRBV30 and TRBJ2-7; the D call may be TRBD1 or TRBD2 (5 bases each). Trimming took 0 bases from V and 3 from J, leaving 18 bases between them. The CDR3 covers 16 residues. Per the germline V gene, CDR1 is GTSNPN and CDR2 is SVGIG (reference sequence). The CDR3 DNA reads as TGTGCCTGGAGTGTACACGGCTCGGGGCCAAGCTACGAGCAGTACTTC. Translating gives CAWSVHGSGPSYEQYF.

The rearrangement uses TRBV5-1 and TRBJ2-5; TRBD1 is a possible D gene (6 bases). Trimming removed 1 base from V and 5 bases from J, with 12 bases in between. The CDR3 is 14 residues long. The germline CDR1 and CDR2 sequences are SGHRS and YFSETQ. The CDR3 protein is CASSLTPRGETQYF. CDR3 DNA: TGCGCCAGCAGCTTGACGCCTAGGGGGGAGACCCAGTACTTC.

The chain carries TRBV5-4 and TRBJ2-5, with D perhaps TRBD2 (6 bases). The germline V and J ends were trimmed by 4 bases and 1 base, with 8 bases remaining between them. The germline gives CDR1 SGHNT, CDR2 YYREEE (reference sequence). The CDR3 runs to 13 residues. This CDR3 reads CASSQTSQETQYF. DNA for the CDR3: TGTGCCAGCAGCCAGACTAGCCAAGAGACCCAGTACTTC. Together with reference TRBV5-4 and TRBJ2-5, the CDR3 gives the full variable domain: ETGVTQSPTHLIKTRGQQVTLRCSSQSGHNTVSWYQQALGQGPQFIFQYYREEENGRGNFPPRFSGLQFPNYSSELNVNALELDDSALYLCASSQTSQETQYFGPGTRLLVL.

The chain couples TRBV6-2 or TRBV6-3 to TRBJ2-6, with a possible D match to TRBD1 (6 bases). CDR1 is MNHEY, CDR2 SVGEGT, per germline. The CDR3 has 17 residues. V shed 3 bases and J shed 0 bases, with 12 bases lying between them. The CDR3 nucleotides are TGTGCCAGCAGTTATAGACAGGTTAGCTCTGGGGCCAACGTCCTGACTTTC. Its protein product is CASSYRQVSSGANVLTF.

The chain has TRBV5-8 and TRBJ1-6, with 7 bases lining up with TRBD1. Germline CDR1 and CDR2: SGHTS and YDEGEE. V lost 4 bases to trimming and J lost 8 bases; unmatched junction nucleotides: 6. The CDR3 consists of 14 residues. The CDR3 coding sequence is TGTGCCAGCAGCAACCGGGACAGAGATTCACCCCTCCACTTT. Its protein is CASSNRDRDSPLHF. The complete variable domain, with remaining parts taken from reference TRBV5-8 and TRBJ1-6, reads EAGVTQSPTHLIKTRGQQATLRCSPISGHTSVYWYQQALGLGLQFLLWYDEGEERNRGNFPPRFSGRQFPNYSSELNVNALELEDSALYLCASSNRDRDSPLHFGNGTRLTVT.

The rearrangement uses TRBV7-2 and TRBJ1-1, with D hard to call. The CDR3 totals 15 residues. Germline CDR1 and CDR2: SGHTA and FQGNSA. Deletions cut 5 bases from V and 4 bases from J, with 17 bases between. The CDR3 nucleotides are TGTGCCAGCAGCCCTCCGGGAGGTCCTACCACTGAAGCTTTCTTT. This encodes CASSPPGGPTTEAFF.

The count of this clone is one. The chain joins TRBV7-2 to TRBJ1-5; no clear D gene. Germline CDR1 and CDR2: SGHTA and FQGNSA. CDR3 size: 13 residues. V was clipped by 4 bases and J by 4 bases, with 8 bases between them. The CDR3 loop is CASSSDLNQPQHF. CDR3 coding DNA: TGTGCCAGCAGCTCCGACCTGAATCAGCCCCAGCATTTT.